These 22 T cell receptor beta chains share one sample of origin, sequenced in a study of human T cells and chemical hapten exposure (dated by TCRdb to the early 2020s). Libraries were made using RACE. Sequencing instrument: NextSeq 500. TCRdb reworked the public reads: Q25 trimming with fastp, MiXCR clone assembly, productive beta chains retained. Rows with one shared CDR3 protein collapse into an entry with the most common genes and DNA. The sample includes 300,000 to 450,000 distinct CDR3 sequences, with 4.5% to 5.5% observed a single time. Around 2.6% of the sample is in the top ten clones. What the time point label conveys for this sample: pre-sensitization, week 0. The meaning of the sample's treatment or condition label: therapeutic diphenylcyclopropenone sensitization with weekly scalp DPC. The starting material was whole blood, obtained in connection with sensitization to the hapten diphenylcyclopropenone (DPC). These TCRs come from a woman in her 50s with alopecia areata. Some clones in this sample may be carry-over from other donors' samples.

The sample holds many counts of this clonotype. The chain is built from TRBV12-3 or TRBV12-4 and TRBJ2-7; 7 bases fit TRBD1. With 6 bases clipped from V and 6 bases from J, the junction kept 8 bases outside the gene matches. CDR3 size: 13 residues. CDR3 sequence reads: CASRPTGIGEQYF. As DNA, the CDR3 is TGTGCCAGCAGACCGACAGGGATAGGCGAGCAGTACTTC.

The rearrangement uses TRBV7-2 and TRBJ1-5, with a possible D match to TRBD1 (6 bases). Trimming removed 1 base from V and 2 bases from J, with 9 bases in between. The CDR3 has 15 amino acids. Germline CDR1 SGHTA, CDR2 FQGNSA. DNA for the CDR3: TGTGCCAGCAGCTTAGAAGAGGGGGGCAATCAGCCCCAGCATTTT. Its translation is CASSLEEGGNQPQHF. Full variable domain (missing parts from reference TRBV7-2 and TRBJ1-5): GAGVSQSPSNKVTEKGKDVELRCDPISGHTALYWYRQSLGQGLEFLIYFQGNSAPDKSGLPSDRFSAERTGGSVSTLTIQRTQQEDSAVYLCASSLEEGGNQPQHFGDGTRLSIL.

The sample holds a few counts of this clonotype. The chain links TRBV6-2 or TRBV6-3 to TRBJ1-5, with D uncertain. Looked up from germline, CDR1 is MNHEY and CDR2 is SVGEGT. V lost 2 bases, J lost 8 bases, and 10 bases lay in between. The CDR3 is 13 amino acids. The CDR3 region is CASSYITREPQHF. CDR3 DNA: TGTGCCAGCAGTTACATTACTAGGGAGCCCCAGCATTTT.

This clonotype occurred a few times. The genes are TRBV19 and TRBJ2-1; D is unclear. Trimming took off 3 bases at V and 6 bases at J, with 9 bases between the two ends. This CDR3 has 13 amino acids. Looked up from germline, CDR1 is LNHDA and CDR2 is SQIVND (reference sequence). The CDR3 DNA follows: TGTGCCAGTAGTATCCTCAGCTCCAATGAGCAGTTCTTC. As protein: CASSILSSNEQFF.

Ten or more counts support this clonotype. The V gene is TRBV7-9, the J gene TRBJ2-7, with D possibly TRBD2 on 5 matching bases. The CDR3 spans 13 residues. The germline gives CDR1 SEHNR, CDR2 FQNEAQ (reference sequence). The V end lost 6 bases, the J end lost 2 bases, and 11 bases lay between the germline ends. This CDR3 reads CASRPGETYEQYF. CDR3 DNA sequence: TGTGCCAGCAGGCCCGGGGAAACCTACGAGCAGTACTTC.

This clonotype was picked up one time. The rearrangement links TRBV3-1 to TRBJ2-3; 8 bases are shared with TRBD2. Germline CDR1 is LGHDT and CDR2 is YNNKEL (reference sequence). The V segment lost 1 base and the J segment 5 bases; nucleotides outside the gene matches: 5. This CDR3 is built from 15 residues. The CDR3, as DNA: TGTGCCAGCAGCCAAGTCCGGGGGGGAGGAGATACGCAGTATTTT. Protein product: CASSQVRGGGDTQYF.

At least ten counts were recorded for this clonotype. V is TRBV29-1 and J is TRBJ2-1; possibly TRBD1 for D (6 bases). Germline lookup yields CDR1 SQVTM and CDR2 ANQGSEA. V was shortened by 1 base and J by 7 bases, with 11 bases between the two germline ends. The CDR3 is 13 amino acids. CDR3: CSVEGGQGNEQFF. The DNA for the CDR3 is TGCAGCGTTGAAGGGGGGCAGGGTAATGAGCAGTTCTTC.

This clonotype was seen a handful of times. The rearrangement joins TRBV4-1 to TRBJ1-1; D is unclear. The CDR3 is 14 residues long. Per germline, CDR1 MGHRA and CDR2 YSYEKL. Trimming left V 8 bases short and J 4 bases short, with 17 bases between. The CDR3 nucleotides are TGCGCCAGCTCAAAGCAAGGGCCGGGCACTGAAGCTTTCTTT. Translating it yields CASSKQGPGTEAFF.

The chain links TRBV20-1 to TRBJ1-1, with 11 nucleotides matching TRBD1. Germline CDR1 DFQATT, CDR2 SNEGSKA (reference sequence). The V gene end was trimmed by 4 bases and the J gene end by 6 bases; junction bases not matched to a gene: 7. The CDR3 is 14 amino acids. The CDR3 loop is CSATRTGGFAEAFF. As DNA, the CDR3 is TGCAGTGCTACAAGGACAGGGGGCTTTGCTGAAGCTTTCTTT.

At least ten counts were recorded for this clonotype. The gene calls are TRBV5-1 and TRBJ1-6, with D unresolved. The ends were cut back, 1 base at V and 12 bases at J, with 17 bases in the middle. The germline gives CDR1 SGHRS, CDR2 YFSETQ. This CDR3 has 15 residues. This CDR3 reads CASSLSLENGGPLHF. The DNA for the CDR3 is TGCGCCAGCAGCTTGTCTCTCGAAAACGGTGGACCCCTCCACTTT.

This clonotype was counted ten times or more. The J gene is TRBJ1-1, the V gene TRBV11-2; D gene uncertain. Germline V gives CDR1 SGHAT, CDR2 FQNNGV. Trimming left V 0 bases short and J 1 base short, with 9 bases between. The CDR3 is 15 residues long. The CDR3 DNA follows: TGTGCCAGCAGCTTAGAGGGAAGCGCGAACACTGAAGCTTTCTTT. This encodes CASSLEGSANTEAFF. Complete variable domain (other parts from reference TRBV11-2 and TRBJ1-1): EAGVAQSPRYKIIEKRQSVAFWCNPISGHATLYWYQQILGQGPKLLIQFQNNGVVDDSQLPKDRFSAERLKGVDSTLKIQPAKLEDSAVYLCASSLEGSANTEAFFGQGTRLTVV.

This clonotype was seen at least ten times. V is TRBV4-1 and J is TRBJ2-1; possible D gene TRBD1, 6 bases. The V gene lost 0 bases and the J gene lost 1 base, with 10 bases spanning the gap. Per the germline V gene, CDR1 is MGHRA and CDR2 is YSYEKL. The CDR3 is 16 amino acids. The CDR3 sequence is CASSQDQQGSYNEQFF. The CDR3 DNA sequence: TGCGCCAGCAGCCAAGATCAACAGGGATCCTACAATGAGCAGTTCTTC.

This clonotype was counted at least ten times. The chain uses TRBV4-3 and TRBJ2-7; 9 bases are shared with TRBD1. The V gene's germline CDR1 is LGHNA and CDR2 YSLEER. J was trimmed by 2 bases and V by 4 bases; bases with no gene match: 3. The CDR3 sequence is 14 residues long. CDR3 amino acids: CASSPWTGAYEQYF. The CDR3 region has the DNA TGCGCCAGCAGCCCCTGGACAGGGGCCTACGAGCAGTACTTC.

The table lists this clonotype with many counts. V and J are TRBV11-2 and TRBJ1-1; D not resolved. The length of the CDR3 is 16 residues. Trimming removed 0 bases at V and 0 bases at J, with 11 bases between. Germline V CDR1 and CDR2: SGHAT, FQNNGV. DNA for the CDR3: TGTGCCAGCAGCTTAGATTTTCGGGGTCTGAACACTGAAGCTTTCTTT. This codes for CASSLDFRGLNTEAFF. The whole variable domain, remainder taken from reference TRBV11-2 and TRBJ1-1, is EAGVAQSPRYKIIEKRQSVAFWCNPISGHATLYWYQQILGQGPKLLIQFQNNGVVDDSQLPKDRFSAERLKGVDSTLKIQPAKLEDSAVYLCASSLDFRGLNTEAFFGQGTRLTVV.

The chain recombines TRBV12-3 or TRBV12-4 with TRBJ1-2; D is unclear. The CDR3 is 14 amino acids. V was pared by 2 bases and J by 4 bases, with 11 bases between. The CDR3 here is CASSLKLEGYGYTF. CDR3 DNA sequence: TGTGCCAGCAGTTTAAAATTGGAGGGCTATGGCTACACCTTC.

This clonotype occurred many times. This chain joins TRBV12-3 or TRBV12-4 and TRBJ1-5; D gene uncertain. CDR3 size: 13 residues. With 8 bases removed from V and 7 bases from J, the gap between germline ends came to 15 bases. The CDR3 nucleotides are TGTGCCAGCCAAGACGGGAGGTTACAGCCCCAGCATTTT. Encoded protein: CASQDGRLQPQHF.

The V and J genes are TRBV4-1 and TRBJ2-2; tentative D call: TRBD2 (5 bases). In germline, CDR1 is MGHRA, CDR2 YSYEKL. The CDR3 sequence is 14 residues long. The V and J ends lost 6 bases and 4 bases respectively, with 12 bases between them. The DNA for the CDR3 is TGCGCCAGCAGGCCCGGGGAAGTCACCGGGGAGCTGTTTTTT. Translated, it gives CASRPGEVTGELFF.

The table lists this clonotype with a few counts. The rearrangement links TRBV5-1 to TRBJ1-1, with D perhaps matching TRBD1 (5 bases). Germline V gives CDR1 SGHRS, CDR2 YFSETQ. Trimming took off 5 bases at V and 0 bases at J, with 8 bases between the two ends. The CDR3 extends over 13 amino acids. DNA of the CDR3: TGCGCCAGCAGGACAGTCATGAACACTGAAGCTTTCTTT. Its translation: CASRTVMNTEAFF.

This clonotype was observed a handful of times. The gene calls are TRBV6-5 and TRBJ1-5; 7 nucleotides agree with TRBD1. CDR3 length: 14 residues. The J segment lost 5 bases and the V segment lost 6 bases, leaving 7 bases of the junction unmatched. The germline V gene has CDR1 MNHEY and CDR2 SVGAGI. CDR3: CASRDTGEYQPQHF. The CDR3 DNA sequence: TGTGCCAGCAGGGACACAGGGGAGTATCAGCCCCAGCATTTT.

This clonotype has just a few counts. This chain connects TRBV27 to TRBJ2-7; D perhaps matches TRBD1 (6 bases). V dropped 5 bases and J dropped 8 bases, with 22 bases sitting between them. This CDR3 has 15 residues. The V gene's germline CDR1 is MNHEY and CDR2 SMNVEV (reference sequence). The CDR3 loop is CASSLLGTQGVKQYF. CDR3 nucleotide sequence: TGTGCCAGCAGTCTCTTGGGGACACAGGGAGTCAAGCAGTACTTC.

This clonotype was detected many times. The J gene is TRBJ2-7, the V gene TRBV28, with D perhaps matching TRBD1 (5 bases). Germline CDR1 is MDHEN and CDR2 is SYDVKM. Trimming took 5 bases from V and 2 from J, leaving 16 bases between them. This CDR3 is 15 amino acids long. The CDR3 reads CASSLSSGNPYEQYF. The CDR3 nucleotides read TGTGCCAGCAGTCTCTCCTCAGGGAATCCCTACGAGCAGTACTTC.

The J gene is TRBJ1-5, the V gene TRBV6-5; D is perhaps TRBD1 (6 bases). From germline, CDR1 is MNHEY and CDR2 SVGAGI. Deletions cut 10 bases from V and 3 bases from J, with 16 bases between. The CDR3 has 14 residues. The CDR3 bases are TGTGCCACCCAAGAAGGGGGGAACAATCAGCCCCAGCATTTT. It specifies CATQEGGNNQPQHF.